These T cell receptor beta chains were read from a single sample in a study of T-cell reconstitution after alpha-beta-depleted transplantation in children. TCRdb itself ran the PCR reads through MiXCR, one entry per CDR3 protein. This sample has some 200,000 distinct CDR3 sequences, with around 9.9% found just once. Here the sequenced sample was PBMCs, taken before TCRalphabeta/CD19-depleted stem cell transplant. The receptors originated from a child less than two years old with acute myeloid leukemia, due to receive a stem cell transplant. Both conserved end residues are part of each CDR3. The order of the fields is CDR3 length, V gene, J gene, clone size, D gene, CDR3 DNA, CDR3 protein. D genes are given only for firm matches. Rows may omit the clone size; those that give it use once, few, many or a size class.

length: 13
V: TRBV20-1
J: TRBJ1-1
size: many
D: TRBD1
DNA: TGCAGTGCTAGAATACAGGGGAAAGATGAAGCTTTCTTT
CDR3: CSARIQGKDEAFF

length: 11
V: TRBV6-6
J: TRBJ2-7
size: few
D: -
DNA: TGTGCCAGCACCACGAGGAACGAGCAGTACTTC
CDR3: CASTTRNEQYF

length: 13
V: TRBV7-9
J: TRBJ1-4
size: many
D: -
DNA: TGTGCCAGCAGCTTCGTCGAGGAGGAAAAACTGTTTTTT
CDR3: CASSFVEEEKLFF

length: 12
V: TRBV7-8
J: TRBJ2-1
size: many
D: -
DNA: TGTGCCAGCAGCTTTAAACTGGATGAGCAGTTCTTC
CDR3: CASSFKLDEQFF

length: 13
V: TRBV9
J: TRBJ1-1
size: many
D: -
DNA: TGTGCCAGCAGCGTAGACCCAGCCAGGCAGGCTTTCTTT
CDR3: CASSVDPARQAFF

length: 16
V: TRBV28
J: TRBJ1-5
size: many
D: TRBD1
DNA: TGTGCCAGCAGTTTATCGGGGACAGGGGGCCTTCAGCCCCAGCATTTT
CDR3: CASSLSGTGGLQPQHF

length: 13
V: TRBV24-1
J: TRBJ2-1
size: many
D: -
DNA: TGTGCCACCAGTGATTTGGTGGACAATGAGCAGTTCTTC
CDR3: CATSDLVDNEQFF

length: 12
V: TRBV29-1
J: TRBJ2-2
size: many
D: -
DNA: TGCAGCGTTGCATTCGGGACCGGGGAGCTGTTTTTT
CDR3: CSVAFGTGELFF

length: 16
V: TRBV20-1
J: TRBJ2-3
size: many
D: -
DNA: TGCACCCTCAATAAGGGGATTAGCGGACCCACAGATACGCAGTATTTT
CDR3: CTLNKGISGPTDTQYF

length: 15
V: TRBV5-1
J: TRBJ1-6
size: -
D: -
DNA: TGCGCCAGCAGCTTGTCTGGGGGTCCGAATTCACCCCTCCACTTT
CDR3: CASSLSGGPNSPLHF

length: 12
V: TRBV5-1
J: TRBJ2-7
size: many
D: -
DNA: TGCGCCAGCCAGGGCAGCCCCTACGAGCAGTACTTC
CDR3: CASQGSPYEQYF

length: 16
V: TRBV4-2
J: TRBJ2-6
size: many
D: -
DNA: TGTGCCAGCAGTCCCCGGGGGTCCTCTGGGGCCAACGTCCTGACTTTC
CDR3: CASSPRGSSGANVLTF

length: 14
V: TRBV7-2
J: TRBJ1-1
size: many
D: -
DNA: TGTGCCAGCAGCTTACAGGGAGGGGGCACTGAAGCTTTCTTT
CDR3: CASSLQGGGTEAFF

length: 14
V: TRBV12-3/TRBV12-4
J: TRBJ2-3
size: -
D: TRBD2
DNA: TGTGCCAGCGAAGCGGGGGGCGGCACAGATACGCAGTATTTT
CDR3: CASEAGGGTDTQYF

length: 17
V: TRBV7-9
J: TRBJ1-2
size: many
D: -
DNA: TGTGCCAGCAGCTTAATCGGCAGGGGCCTTTTTAACTATGGCTACACCTTC
CDR3: CASSLIGRGLFNYGYTF

length: 15
V: TRBV7-2
J: TRBJ2-5
size: many
D: -
DNA: TGTGCCAGCAGTTCAGGACTACCCCAACAAGAGACCCAGTACTTC
CDR3: CASSSGLPQQETQYF

length: 15
V: TRBV11-2
J: TRBJ2-3
size: -
D: TRBD1
DNA: TGTGCCAGCAGCCCCACGACGGGACAGACAGATACGCAGTATTTT
CDR3: CASSPTTGQTDTQYF

length: 17
V: TRBV7-9
J: TRBJ2-3
size: -
D: -
DNA: TGTGCCAGCAGCTTAGGAGCCTGGGGGGGGGCCCCGGATACGCAGTATTTT
CDR3: CASSLGAWGGAPDTQYF

length: 13
V: TRBV7-9
J: TRBJ1-2
size: many
D: -
DNA: TGTGCCAGCAGCTCGGAGATCAACTATGGCTACACCTTC
CDR3: CASSSEINYGYTF

length: 15
V: TRBV7-2
J: TRBJ2-2
size: many
D: -
DNA: TGTGCCAGCAGCTTAGCGGGGACAAACACCGGGGAGCTGTTTTTT
CDR3: CASSLAGTNTGELFF

length: 12
V: TRBV10-2
J: TRBJ2-7
size: many
D: -
DNA: TGCGCCAGCCAGGAGGTATATGACGAGCAGTACTTC
CDR3: CASQEVYDEQYF

length: 17
V: TRBV11-2
J: TRBJ2-2
size: -
D: TRBD2
DNA: TGTGCCAGCAGCTTGGGGACTAGCGGGAGGTCAATCGGCGAGCTGTTTTTT
CDR3: CASSLGTSGRSIGELFF

length: 13
V: TRBV30
J: TRBJ1-1
size: -
D: -
DNA: TGTGCCTGGAGAATGCAGGCCCGCACTGAAGCTTTCTTT
CDR3: CAWRMQARTEAFF

length: 14
V: TRBV6-5
J: TRBJ2-5
size: many
D: TRBD1
DNA: TGTGCCAGCAGAGCTACAGGGGGTGGAGAGACCCAGTACTTC
CDR3: CASRATGGGETQYF

length: 13
V: TRBV20-1
J: TRBJ2-5
size: many
D: -
DNA: TGCAGTGCTGATGACCCAATCCAAGAGACCCAGTACTTC
CDR3: CSADDPIQETQYF

length: 11
V: TRBV3-1
J: TRBJ2-7
size: many
D: -
DNA: TGTGCCAGCAGCCAAGAGGAGGAGCAGTACTTC
CDR3: CASSQEEEQYF

length: 17
V: TRBV30
J: TRBJ2-6
size: many
D: TRBD1
DNA: TGTGCCTGTAAACCGGGACAGGGGGCGCCTGGGGCCAACGTCCTGACTTTC
CDR3: CACKPGQGAPGANVLTF

length: 14
V: TRBV7-4
J: TRBJ2-7
size: few
D: TRBD2
DNA: TGTGCCAGCAGCTTAGTTGCGGGAGCCTACGAGCAGTACTTC
CDR3: CASSLVAGAYEQYF

length: 17
V: TRBV12-5
J: TRBJ1-5
size: many
D: TRBD1
DNA: TGTGCTAGTGCCAAGGAAGGGGGCGCGACTGGCAATCAGCCCCAGCATTTT
CDR3: CASAKEGGATGNQPQHF

length: 14
V: TRBV6-2/TRBV6-3
J: TRBJ2-7
size: -
D: -
DNA: TGTGCCAGCAACCAGGAACAGGTAGTCTACGAGCAGTACTTC
CDR3: CASNQEQVVYEQYF

length: 15
V: TRBV20-1
J: TRBJ2-2
size: -
D: TRBD2
DNA: TGCAGTGCTGCCCGGACTAGTTCCGACACCGGGGAGCTGTTTTTT
CDR3: CSAARTSSDTGELFF

length: 16
V: TRBV5-1
J: TRBJ2-5
size: -
D: TRBD2
DNA: TGCGCCAGCACCCAGCTAGCGGGTCCCTCCCAAGAGACCCAGTACTTC
CDR3: CASTQLAGPSQETQYF

length: 12
V: TRBV2
J: TRBJ2-3
size: -
D: -
DNA: TGTGCCAGCTTTCGGGAAATCGGTACGCAGTATTTT
CDR3: CASFREIGTQYF

length: 13
V: TRBV5-5
J: TRBJ1-2
size: many
D: -
DNA: TGTGCCAGCAGCCCTCGGGGTACCTATGGCTACACCTTC
CDR3: CASSPRGTYGYTF

length: 15
V: TRBV5-5
J: TRBJ1-1
size: many
D: -
DNA: TGTGCCAGCAGCTTGATTCCCAGCCAAAACACTGAAGCTTTCTTT
CDR3: CASSLIPSQNTEAFF